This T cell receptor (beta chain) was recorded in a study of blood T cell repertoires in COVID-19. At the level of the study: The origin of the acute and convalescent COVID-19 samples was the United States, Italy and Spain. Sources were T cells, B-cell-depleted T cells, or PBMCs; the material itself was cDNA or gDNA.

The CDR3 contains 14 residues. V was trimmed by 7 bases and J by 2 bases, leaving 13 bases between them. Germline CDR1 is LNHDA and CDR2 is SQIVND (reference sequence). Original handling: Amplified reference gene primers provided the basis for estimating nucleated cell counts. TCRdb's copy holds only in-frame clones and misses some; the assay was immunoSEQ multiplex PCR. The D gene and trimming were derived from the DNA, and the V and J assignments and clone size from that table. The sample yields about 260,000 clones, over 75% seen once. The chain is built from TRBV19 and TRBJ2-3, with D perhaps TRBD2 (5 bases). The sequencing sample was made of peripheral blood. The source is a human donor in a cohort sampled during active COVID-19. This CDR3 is CASTHGGFTDTQYF. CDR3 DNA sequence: TGTGCCAGTACCCACGGAGGATTCACAGATACGCAGTATTTT. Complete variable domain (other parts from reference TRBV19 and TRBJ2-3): DGGITQSPKYLFRKEGQNVTLSCEQNLNHDAMYWYRQDPGQGLRLIYYSQIVNDFQKGDIAEGYSVSREKKESFPLTVTSAQKNPTAFYLCASTHGGFTDTQYFGPGTRLTVL.